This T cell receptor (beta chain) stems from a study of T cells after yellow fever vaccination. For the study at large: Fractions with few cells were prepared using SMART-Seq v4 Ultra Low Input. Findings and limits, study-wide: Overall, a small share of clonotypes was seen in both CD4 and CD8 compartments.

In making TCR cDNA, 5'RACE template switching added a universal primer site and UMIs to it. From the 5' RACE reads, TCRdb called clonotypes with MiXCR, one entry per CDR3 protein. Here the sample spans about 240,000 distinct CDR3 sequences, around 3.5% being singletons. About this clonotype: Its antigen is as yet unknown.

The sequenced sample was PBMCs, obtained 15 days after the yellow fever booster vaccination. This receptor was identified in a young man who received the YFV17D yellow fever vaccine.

CDR3 sequence reads: CASSSSPRGSGLMDTQYF. CDR3 in DNA: TGCGCCAGCAGCTCCAGCCCTCGGGGTAGCGGTCTCATGGATACGCAGTATTTT. J is TRBJ2-3 and V is TRBV5-1, with D perhaps TRBD2 (6 bases). The V gene lost 3 bases and the J gene lost 6 bases, with 26 bases spanning the gap. Germline V CDR1 and CDR2: SGHRS, YFSETQ. This CDR3 spans 18 amino acids.